This TCR beta chain is from a study of T cells after yellow fever vaccination. This clonotype was observed a handful of times. Antigen specificity is unknown. The authors made TCR cDNA by 5'RACE template switching, adding a universal primer site and UMIs. Each CDR3 protein gets one entry after TCRdb re-called the 5' RACE reads with MiXCR. The data show 550,000 or so distinct CDR3 sequences, 15% to 20% seen once. Study findings and constraints: Reappearance after the booster was observed for most primary-vaccination clones (more than 95% CD4, roughly 90% CD8). When the response was secondary, it was weaker but reached its peak faster, day 5 versus 15. Across the CD4 and CD8 compartments, a small share of clonotypes was present in both.

CDR1 MNHEY and CDR2 SMNVEV come from the germline V gene (reference sequence). The CDR3 contains 14 residues. The V and J ends lost 4 bases and 2 bases respectively, with 12 bases between them. This clonotype was sampled from a man aged 25-45 years who received the YFV17D yellow fever vaccine. This material consisted of PBMCs, taken 15 days after the yellow fever booster vaccination. The chain links TRBV27 to TRBJ2-7; D perhaps matches TRBD1 (5 bases). The CDR3: CASSSDTFPYEQYF. CDR3 bases: TGTGCCAGCAGTTCGGACACCTTCCCCTACGAGCAGTACTTC.